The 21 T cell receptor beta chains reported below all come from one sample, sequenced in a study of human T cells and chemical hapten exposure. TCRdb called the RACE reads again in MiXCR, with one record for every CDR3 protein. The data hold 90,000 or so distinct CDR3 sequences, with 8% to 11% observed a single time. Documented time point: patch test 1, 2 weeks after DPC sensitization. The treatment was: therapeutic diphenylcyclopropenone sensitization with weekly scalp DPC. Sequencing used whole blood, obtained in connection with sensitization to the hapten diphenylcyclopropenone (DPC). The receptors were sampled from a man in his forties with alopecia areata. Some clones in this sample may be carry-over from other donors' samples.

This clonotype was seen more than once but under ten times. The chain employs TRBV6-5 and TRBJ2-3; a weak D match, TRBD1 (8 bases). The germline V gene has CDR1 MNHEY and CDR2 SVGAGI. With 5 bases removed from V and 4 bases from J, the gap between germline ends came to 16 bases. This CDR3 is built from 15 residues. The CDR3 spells CASSTRTGRADTQYF. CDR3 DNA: TGTGCCAGCAGTACGAGGACAGGGAGGGCAGATACGCAGTATTTT.

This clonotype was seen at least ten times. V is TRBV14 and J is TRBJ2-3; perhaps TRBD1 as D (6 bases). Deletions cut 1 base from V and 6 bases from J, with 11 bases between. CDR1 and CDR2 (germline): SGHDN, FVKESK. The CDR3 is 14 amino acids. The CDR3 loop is CASSQGQVADTQYF. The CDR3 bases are TGTGCCAGCAGCCAAGGACAGGTGGCCGATACGCAGTATTTT.

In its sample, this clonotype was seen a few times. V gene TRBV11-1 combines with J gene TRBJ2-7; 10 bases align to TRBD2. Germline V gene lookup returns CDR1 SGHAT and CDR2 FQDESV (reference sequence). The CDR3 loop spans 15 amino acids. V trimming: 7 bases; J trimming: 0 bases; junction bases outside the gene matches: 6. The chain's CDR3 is CASTIGLAASYEQYF. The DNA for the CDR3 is TGTGCCAGCACCATAGGACTAGCGGCCTCCTACGAGCAGTACTTC.

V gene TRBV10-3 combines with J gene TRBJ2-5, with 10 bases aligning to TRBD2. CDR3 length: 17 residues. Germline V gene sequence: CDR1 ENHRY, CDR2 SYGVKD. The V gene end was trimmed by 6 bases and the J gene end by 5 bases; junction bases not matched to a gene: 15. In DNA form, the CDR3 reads TGTGCCATCAGAGGAAAAGGGGCTAGCGGGAGAACGGAGACCCAGTACTTC. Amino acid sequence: CAIRGKGASGRTETQYF.

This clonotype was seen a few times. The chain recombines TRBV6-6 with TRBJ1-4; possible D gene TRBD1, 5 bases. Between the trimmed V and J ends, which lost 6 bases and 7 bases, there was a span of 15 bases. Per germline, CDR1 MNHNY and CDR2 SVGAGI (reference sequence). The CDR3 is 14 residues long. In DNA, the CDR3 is TGTGCCAGCAGCCCCGCAGGGTTTAGTGAAAAACTGTTTTTT. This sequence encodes CASSPAGFSEKLFF.

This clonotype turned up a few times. In DNA, the CDR3 is TGTGCCACCAGTGTAAGCCGGACTAGTCGACTTAATGAGCAGTTCTTC. It is translated as CATSVSRTSRLNEQFF. The chain recombines TRBV24-1 with TRBJ2-1, with TRBD2 matching 7 bases. The V gene end was trimmed by 5 bases and the J gene end by 7 bases; junction bases not matched to a gene: 13. The CDR3 is made up of 16 amino acids. The germline CDR1 and CDR2 sequences are KGHDR and SFDVKD.

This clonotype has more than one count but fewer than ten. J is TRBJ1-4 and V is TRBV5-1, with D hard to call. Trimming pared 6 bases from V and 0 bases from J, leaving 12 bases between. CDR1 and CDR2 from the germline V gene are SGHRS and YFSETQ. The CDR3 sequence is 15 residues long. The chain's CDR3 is CASKNRPATNEKLFF. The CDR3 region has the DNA TGCGCCAGCAAGAATCGCCCGGCAACTAATGAAAAACTGTTTTTT.

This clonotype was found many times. CDR3 coding DNA: TGCAGCGTCGAAATGCCGGGACAGGGGGCGCGGAAGAGTGAAAAACTGTTTTTT. It yields the protein CSVEMPGQGARKSEKLFF. The chain recombines TRBV29-1 with TRBJ1-4; 12 bases align to TRBD1. From germline, CDR1 is SQVTM and CDR2 ANQGSEA. With 6 bases clipped from V and 7 bases from J, the junction kept 18 bases outside the gene matches. This CDR3 has 18 amino acids.

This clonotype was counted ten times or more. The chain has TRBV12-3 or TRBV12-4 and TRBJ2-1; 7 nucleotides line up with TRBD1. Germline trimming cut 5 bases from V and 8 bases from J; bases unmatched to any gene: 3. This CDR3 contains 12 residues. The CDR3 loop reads CASSVTGYEQFF. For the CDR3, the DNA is TGTGCCAGCAGTGTGACAGGGTATGAGCAGTTCTTC.

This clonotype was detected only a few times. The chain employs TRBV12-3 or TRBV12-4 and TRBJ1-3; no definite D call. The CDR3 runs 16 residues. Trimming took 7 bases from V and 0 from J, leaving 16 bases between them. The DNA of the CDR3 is TGTGCCAGCACCCCGTCCAGGTCACCCTCTGGAAACACCATATATTTT. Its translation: CASTPSRSPSGNTIYF.

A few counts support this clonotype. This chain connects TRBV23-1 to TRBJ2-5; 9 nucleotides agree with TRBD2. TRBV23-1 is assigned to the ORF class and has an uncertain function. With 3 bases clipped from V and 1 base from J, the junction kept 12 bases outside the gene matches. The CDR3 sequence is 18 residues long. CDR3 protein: CASSHPDRAGGFQETQYF. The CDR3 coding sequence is TGCGCCAGCAGTCATCCCGATCGAGCGGGAGGCTTCCAAGAGACCCAGTACTTC.

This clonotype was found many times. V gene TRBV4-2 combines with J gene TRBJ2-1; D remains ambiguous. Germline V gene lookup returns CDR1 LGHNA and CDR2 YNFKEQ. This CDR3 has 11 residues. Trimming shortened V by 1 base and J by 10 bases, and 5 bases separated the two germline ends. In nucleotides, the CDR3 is TGTGCCAGCAGCCAAGCCGGGGAGCAGTTCTTC. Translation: CASSQAGEQFF.

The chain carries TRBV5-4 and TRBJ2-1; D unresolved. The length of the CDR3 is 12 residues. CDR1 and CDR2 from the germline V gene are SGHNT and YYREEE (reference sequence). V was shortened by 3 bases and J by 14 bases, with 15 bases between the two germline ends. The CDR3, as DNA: TGTGCCAGCAGCTCAGCTGGACCGCAGGAGTTCTTC. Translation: CASSSAGPQEFF. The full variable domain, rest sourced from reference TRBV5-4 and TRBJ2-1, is ETGVTQSPTHLIKTRGQQVTLRCSSQSGHNTVSWYQQALGQGPQFIFQYYREEENGRGNFPPRFSGLQFPNYSSELNVNALELDDSALYLCASSSAGPQEFFGPGTRLTVL.

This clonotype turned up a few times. CDR3 sequence reads: CASSEGTSGSSPQYF. CDR3 DNA sequence: TGCGCCAGCAGCGAAGGGACTAGCGGGAGTAGTCCGCAGTATTTT. The chain uses TRBV5-1 and TRBJ2-3; 14 bases line up with TRBD2. V dropped 4 bases and J dropped 10; count of bases not matched to a gene: 8. The germline V gene has CDR1 SGHRS and CDR2 YFSETQ. The CDR3 extends over 15 amino acids.

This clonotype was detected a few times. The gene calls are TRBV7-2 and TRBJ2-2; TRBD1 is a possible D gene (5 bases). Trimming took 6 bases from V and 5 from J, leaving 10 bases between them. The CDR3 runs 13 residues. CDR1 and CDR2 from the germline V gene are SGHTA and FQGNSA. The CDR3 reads CASRTRETGELFF. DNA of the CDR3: TGTGCCAGCAGAACCAGGGAAACCGGGGAGCTGTTTTTT.

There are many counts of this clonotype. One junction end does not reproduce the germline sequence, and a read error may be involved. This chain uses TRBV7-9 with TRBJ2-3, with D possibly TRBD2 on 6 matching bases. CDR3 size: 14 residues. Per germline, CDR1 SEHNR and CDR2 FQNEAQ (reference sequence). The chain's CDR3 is CASSLEGLQKAQYF. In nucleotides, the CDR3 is TGTGCCAGCAGTTTAGAGGGACTGCAGAAGGCGCAGTATTTT.

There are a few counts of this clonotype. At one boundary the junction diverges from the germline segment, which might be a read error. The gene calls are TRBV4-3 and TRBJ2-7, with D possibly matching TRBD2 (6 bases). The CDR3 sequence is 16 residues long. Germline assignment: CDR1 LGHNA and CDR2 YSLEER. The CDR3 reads CASSHSMTGELYAQYF. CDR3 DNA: TGCGCCAGCAGCCACTCTATGACGGGAGAGCTTTACGCGCAGTACTTC.

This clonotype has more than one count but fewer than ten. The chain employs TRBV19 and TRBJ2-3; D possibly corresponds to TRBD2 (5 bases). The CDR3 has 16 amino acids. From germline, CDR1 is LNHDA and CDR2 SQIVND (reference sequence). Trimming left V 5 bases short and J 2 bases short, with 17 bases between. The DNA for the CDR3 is TGTGCCAGTAGTCCCCACTACCCGGGATACACAGATACGCAGTATTTT. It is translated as CASSPHYPGYTDTQYF.

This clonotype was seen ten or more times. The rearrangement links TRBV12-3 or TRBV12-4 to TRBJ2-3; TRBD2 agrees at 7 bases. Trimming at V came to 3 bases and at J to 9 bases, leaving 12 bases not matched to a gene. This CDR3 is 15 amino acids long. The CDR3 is CASSFGGTPLRTQYF. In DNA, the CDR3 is TGTGCCAGCAGTTTCGGGGGGACTCCTCTAAGGACGCAGTATTTT.

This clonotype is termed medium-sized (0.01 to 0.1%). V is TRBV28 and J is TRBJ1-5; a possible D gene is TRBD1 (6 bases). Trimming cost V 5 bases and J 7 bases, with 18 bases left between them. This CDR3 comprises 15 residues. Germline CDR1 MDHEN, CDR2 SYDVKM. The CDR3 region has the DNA TGTGCCAGCAGTGACGGGACACTGGAGGTACAGCCCCAGCATTTT. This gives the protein CASSDGTLEVQPQHF.

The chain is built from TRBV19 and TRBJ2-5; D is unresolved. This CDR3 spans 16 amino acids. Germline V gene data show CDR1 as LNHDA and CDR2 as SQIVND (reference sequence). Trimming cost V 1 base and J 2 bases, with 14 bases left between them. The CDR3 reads CASSIGALAVQETQYF. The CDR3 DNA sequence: TGTGCCAGTAGTATAGGGGCCTTGGCGGTGCAAGAGACCCAGTACTTC.